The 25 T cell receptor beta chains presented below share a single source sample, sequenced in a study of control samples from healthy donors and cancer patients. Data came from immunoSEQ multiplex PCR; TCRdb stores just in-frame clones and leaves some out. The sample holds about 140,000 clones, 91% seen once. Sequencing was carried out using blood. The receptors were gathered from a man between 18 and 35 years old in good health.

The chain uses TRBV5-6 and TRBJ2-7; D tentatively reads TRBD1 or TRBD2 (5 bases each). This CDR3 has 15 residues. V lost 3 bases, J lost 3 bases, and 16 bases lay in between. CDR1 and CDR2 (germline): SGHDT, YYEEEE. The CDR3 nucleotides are TGTGCCAGCAGCTCGGGACCCCCCAAATACTACGAGCAGTACTTC. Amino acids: CASSSGPPKYYEQYF.

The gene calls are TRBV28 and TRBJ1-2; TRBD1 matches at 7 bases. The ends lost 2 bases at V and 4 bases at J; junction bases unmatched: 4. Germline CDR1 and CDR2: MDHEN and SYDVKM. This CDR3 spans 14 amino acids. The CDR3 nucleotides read TGTGCCAGCAGTTTACCCGGACAGGCCTATGGCTACACCTTC. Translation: CASSLPGQAYGYTF.

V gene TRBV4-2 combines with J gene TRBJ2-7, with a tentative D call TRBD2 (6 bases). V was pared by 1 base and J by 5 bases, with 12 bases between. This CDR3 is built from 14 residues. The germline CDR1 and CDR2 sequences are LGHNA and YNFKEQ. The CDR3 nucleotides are TGTGCCAGCAGCCAAGCCGGGGGATTTGACGAGCAGTACTTC. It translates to CASSQAGGFDEQYF.

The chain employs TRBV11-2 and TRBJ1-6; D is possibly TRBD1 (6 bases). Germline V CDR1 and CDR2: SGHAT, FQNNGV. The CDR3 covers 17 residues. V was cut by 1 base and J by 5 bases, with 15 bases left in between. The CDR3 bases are TGTGCCAGCAGCTTAGTGGGGTGGGGGGCTGATAATTCACCCCTCCACTTT. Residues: CASSLVGWGADNSPLHF.

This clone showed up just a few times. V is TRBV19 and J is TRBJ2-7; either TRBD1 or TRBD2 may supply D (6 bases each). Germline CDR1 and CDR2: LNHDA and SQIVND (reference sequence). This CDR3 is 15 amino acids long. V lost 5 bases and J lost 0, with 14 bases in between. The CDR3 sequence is CASSPFWGASYEQYF. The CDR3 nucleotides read TGTGCCAGTAGTCCCTTTTGGGGGGCCTCCTACGAGCAGTACTTC.

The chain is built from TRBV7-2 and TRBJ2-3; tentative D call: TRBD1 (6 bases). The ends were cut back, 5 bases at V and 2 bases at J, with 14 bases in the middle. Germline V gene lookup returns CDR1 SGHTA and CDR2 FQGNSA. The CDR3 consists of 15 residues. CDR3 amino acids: CASSPYRTVTDTQYF. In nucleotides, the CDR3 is TGTGCCAGCAGCCCATACCGGACAGTCACAGATACGCAGTATTTT.

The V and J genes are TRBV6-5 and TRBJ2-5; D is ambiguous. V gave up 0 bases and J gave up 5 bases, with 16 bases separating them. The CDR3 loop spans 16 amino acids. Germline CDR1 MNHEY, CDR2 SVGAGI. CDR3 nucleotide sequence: TGTGCCAGCAGTTACTCGAAACGGTCTAGTTGGGAGACCCAGTACTTC. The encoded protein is CASSYSKRSSWETQYF.

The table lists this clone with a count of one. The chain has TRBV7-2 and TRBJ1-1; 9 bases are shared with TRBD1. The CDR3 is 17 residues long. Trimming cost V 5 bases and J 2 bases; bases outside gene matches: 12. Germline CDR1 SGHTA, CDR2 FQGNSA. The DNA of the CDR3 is TGTGCCAGCAGCCCCCGTCCCGGGACAGGGCCTAACACTGAAGCTTTCTTT. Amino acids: CASSPRPGTGPNTEAFF.

The CDR3 here is CASSPSARTDSNQPQHF. In DNA form, the CDR3 reads TGTGCCAGCTCACCTAGCGCAAGGACAGATAGCAATCAGCCCCAGCATTTT. The chain carries TRBV18 and TRBJ1-5; D is possibly TRBD1 (6 bases). Per germline, CDR1 KGHSH and CDR2 LQKENI. There are 17 residues in the CDR3. Trimming pared 3 bases from V and 0 bases from J, leaving 15 bases between. Looking up the rest from reference TRBV18 and TRBJ1-5 gives the full variable domain: NAGVMQNPRHLVRRRGQEARLRCSPMKGHSHVYWYRQLPEEGLKFMVYLQKENIIDESGMPKERFSAEFPKEGPSILRIQQVVRGDSAAYFCASSPSARTDSNQPQHFGDGTRLSIL.

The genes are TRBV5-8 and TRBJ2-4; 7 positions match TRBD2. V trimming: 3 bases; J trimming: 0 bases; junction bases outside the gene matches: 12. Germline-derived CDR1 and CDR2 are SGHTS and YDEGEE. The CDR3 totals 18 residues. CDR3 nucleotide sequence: TGTGCCAGCAGCTCTGGGGAGGGCTATTCCATAGCCAAAAACATTCAGTACTTC. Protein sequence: CASSSGEGYSIAKNIQYF.

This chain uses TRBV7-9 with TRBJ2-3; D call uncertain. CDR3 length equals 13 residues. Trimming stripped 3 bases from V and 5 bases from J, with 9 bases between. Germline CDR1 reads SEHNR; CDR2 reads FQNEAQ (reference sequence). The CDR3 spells CASSFDSLDTQYF. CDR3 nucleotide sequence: TGTGCCAGCAGCTTTGACTCTTTAGATACGCAGTATTTT.

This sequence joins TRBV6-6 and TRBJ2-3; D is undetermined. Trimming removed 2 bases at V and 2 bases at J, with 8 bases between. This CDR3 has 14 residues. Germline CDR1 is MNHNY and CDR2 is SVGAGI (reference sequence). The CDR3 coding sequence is TGTGCCAGCAGTTACAACGGTATCACAGATACGCAGTATTTT. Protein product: CASSYNGITDTQYF.

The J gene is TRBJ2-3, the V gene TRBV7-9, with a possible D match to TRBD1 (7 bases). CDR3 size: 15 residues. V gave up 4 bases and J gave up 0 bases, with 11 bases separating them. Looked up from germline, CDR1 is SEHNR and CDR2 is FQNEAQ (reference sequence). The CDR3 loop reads CASSSGGSSTDTQYF. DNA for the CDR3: TGTGCCAGCAGCTCAGGGGGGAGCAGCACAGATACGCAGTATTTT.

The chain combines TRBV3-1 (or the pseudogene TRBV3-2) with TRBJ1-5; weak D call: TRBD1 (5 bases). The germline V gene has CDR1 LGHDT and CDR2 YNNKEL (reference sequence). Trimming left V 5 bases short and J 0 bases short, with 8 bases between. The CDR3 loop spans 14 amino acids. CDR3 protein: CASSGGRSNQPQHF. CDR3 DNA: TGTGCCAGCAGCGGGGGACGTAGCAATCAGCCCCAGCATTTT.

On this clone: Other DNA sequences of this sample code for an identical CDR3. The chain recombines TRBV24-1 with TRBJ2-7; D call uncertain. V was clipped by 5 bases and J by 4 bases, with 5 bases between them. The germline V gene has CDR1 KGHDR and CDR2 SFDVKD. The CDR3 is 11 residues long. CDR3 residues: CATSGGYEQYF. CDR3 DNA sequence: TGTGCCACCAGTGGAGGTTACGAGCAGTACTTC.

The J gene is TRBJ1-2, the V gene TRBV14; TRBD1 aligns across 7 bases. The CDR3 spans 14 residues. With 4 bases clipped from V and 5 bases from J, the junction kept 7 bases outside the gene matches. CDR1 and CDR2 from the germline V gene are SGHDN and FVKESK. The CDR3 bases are TGTGCCAGCAGCCTACAGACAGGGAATTATGGCTACACCTTC. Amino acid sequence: CASSLQTGNYGYTF.

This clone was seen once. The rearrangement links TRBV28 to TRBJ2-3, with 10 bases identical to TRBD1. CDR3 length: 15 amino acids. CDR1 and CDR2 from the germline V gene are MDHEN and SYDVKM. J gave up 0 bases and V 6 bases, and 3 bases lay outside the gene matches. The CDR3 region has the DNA TGTGCCAGCAGACGGGGACAGGGGAGCACAGATACGCAGTATTTT. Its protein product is CASRRGQGSTDTQYF.

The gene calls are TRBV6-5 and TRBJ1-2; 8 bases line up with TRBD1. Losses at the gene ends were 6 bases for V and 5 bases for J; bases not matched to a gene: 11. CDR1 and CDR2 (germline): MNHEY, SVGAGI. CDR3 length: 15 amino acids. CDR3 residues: CASRHQGALGYGYTF. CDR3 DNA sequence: TGTGCCAGCAGACACCAGGGGGCCTTGGGGTATGGCTACACCTTC.

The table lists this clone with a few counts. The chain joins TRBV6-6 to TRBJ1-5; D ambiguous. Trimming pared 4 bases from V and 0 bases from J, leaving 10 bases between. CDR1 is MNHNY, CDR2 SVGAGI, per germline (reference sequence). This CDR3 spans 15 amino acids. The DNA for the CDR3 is TGTGCCAGCAGTTTGCGGGGTTCTAGCAATCAGCCCCAGCATTTT. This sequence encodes CASSLRGSSNQPQHF.

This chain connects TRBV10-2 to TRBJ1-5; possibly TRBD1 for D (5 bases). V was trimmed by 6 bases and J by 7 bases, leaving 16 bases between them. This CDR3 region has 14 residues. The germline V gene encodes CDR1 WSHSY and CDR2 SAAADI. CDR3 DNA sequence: TGCGCCAGCAGCCGGGACTGGCGTGGACAGCCCCAGCATTTT. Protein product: CASSRDWRGQPQHF.

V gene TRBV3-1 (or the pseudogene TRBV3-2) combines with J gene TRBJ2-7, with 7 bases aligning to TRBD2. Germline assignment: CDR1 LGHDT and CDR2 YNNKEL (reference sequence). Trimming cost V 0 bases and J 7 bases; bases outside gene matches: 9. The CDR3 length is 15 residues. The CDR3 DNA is TGTGCCAGCAGCCAAGATCCGGGGGAGGGTAATGAGCAGTACTTC. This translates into CASSQDPGEGNEQYF.

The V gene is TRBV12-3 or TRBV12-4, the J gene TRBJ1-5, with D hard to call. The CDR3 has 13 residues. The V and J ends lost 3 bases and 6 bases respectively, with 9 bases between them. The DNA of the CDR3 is TGTGCCAGCAGTTTGGGCGCGGGTCAGCCCCAGCATTTT. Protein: CASSLGAGQPQHF.

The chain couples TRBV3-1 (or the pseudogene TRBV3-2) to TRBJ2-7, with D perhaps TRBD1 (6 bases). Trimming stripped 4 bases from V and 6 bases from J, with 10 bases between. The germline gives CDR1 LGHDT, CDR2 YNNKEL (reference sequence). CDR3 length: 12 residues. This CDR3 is CASSLRDTEQYF. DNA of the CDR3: TGTGCCAGCAGCCTACGGGACACCGAGCAGTACTTC.

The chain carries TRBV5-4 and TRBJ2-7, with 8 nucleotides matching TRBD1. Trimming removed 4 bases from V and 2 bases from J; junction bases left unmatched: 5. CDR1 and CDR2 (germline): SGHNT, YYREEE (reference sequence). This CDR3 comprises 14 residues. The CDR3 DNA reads TGTGCCAGCAGCCACGGACAGGGCCCCTACGAGCAGTACTTC. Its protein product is CASSHGQGPYEQYF.

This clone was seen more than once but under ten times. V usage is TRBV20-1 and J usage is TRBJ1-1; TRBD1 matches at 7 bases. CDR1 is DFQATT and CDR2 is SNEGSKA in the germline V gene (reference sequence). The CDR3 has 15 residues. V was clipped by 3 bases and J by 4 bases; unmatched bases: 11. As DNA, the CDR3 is TGCAGTGCTAGTCTCCCAACAGGGGTGAGCACTGAAGCTTTCTTT. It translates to CSASLPTGVSTEAFF.